Shown below are 29 T cell receptor beta chains from a single sample sequenced in a study of blood T cells in healthy people across ages. The authors ran a second PCR of about 6 to 11 cycles using a sample-barcoded 5' primer and a J-beta primer mix. In TCRdb, the 5' RACE reads were re-called with MiXCR into one record per CDR3 protein. The sample shows hundreds of thousands of distinct CDR3 sequences, around 50% of them seen only once. Sequenced: blood. The receptors derive from a man aged 35 to 55 in good health.

This clonotype has a single count. The J gene is TRBJ2-5, the V gene TRBV28; 9 bases map to TRBD2. The ends lost 6 bases at V and 5 bases at J; junction bases unmatched: 13. CDR3 length: 16 residues. CDR1 is MDHEN and CDR2 is SYDVKM in the germline V gene. CDR3 nucleotides: TGTGCCAGCAGATCCCCCAGCGGGGGGCGCGGGGAGACCCAGTACTTC. Translated, it gives CASRSPSGGRGETQYF.

As for this clonotype: One end of the junction varies from germline; a read error may be responsible. V gene TRBV12-3 or TRBV12-4 combines with J gene TRBJ2-7, with a possible D match to TRBD1 (6 bases). The CDR3 covers 15 residues. The CDR3 spells CASSLGGREGYERYF. The CDR3 DNA is TGTGCCAGCAGTTTAGGGGGGCGCGAGGGCTACGAGCGGTACTTC.

This chain connects TRBV6-6 to TRBJ2-5, with D perhaps given as TRBD1 or TRBD2 (5 bases each). V gave up 6 bases and J gave up 4 bases, with 18 bases separating them. Germline CDR1 MNHNY, CDR2 SVGAGI (reference sequence). The CDR3 totals 15 residues. The CDR3 region is CASSRTGTRRETQYF. DNA for the CDR3: TGTGCCAGCAGCCGTACCGGGACGAGACGAGAGACCCAGTACTTC.

The chain carries TRBV7-2 and TRBJ2-2, with 10 bases fitting TRBD2. Germline-derived CDR1 and CDR2 are SGHTA and FQGNSA. This CDR3 has 15 residues. Trimming cost V 7 bases and J 5 bases; bases outside gene matches: 7. CDR3 region: CASNLLAGNTGELFF. Here the CDR3 DNA reads TGTGCCAGCAATTTACTAGCGGGGAATACCGGGGAGCTGTTTTTT.

CDR3: CASSTGVGGYKQYF. In DNA form, the CDR3 reads TGCGCCAGTTCGACAGGGGTGGGGGGGTACAAGCAGTACTTC. The gene calls are TRBV10-2 and TRBJ2-7, with D perhaps TRBD1 (8 bases). Germline V gene lookup returns CDR1 WSHSY and CDR2 SAAADI. The CDR3 consists of 14 residues. V was pared by 9 bases and J by 8 bases, with 23 bases between.

The rearrangement uses TRBV18 and TRBJ2-4, with D unclear. CDR1 and CDR2 (germline): KGHSH, LQKENI. This CDR3 contains 15 residues. V shed 2 bases and J shed 12 bases, with 20 bases lying between them. CDR3 sequence (DNA): TGTGCCAGCTCACCAATTAGGCAGGCCGGAGAGCATCAGTACTTC. Translated: CASSPIRQAGEHQYF.

A few counts support this clonotype. This sequence joins TRBV9 and TRBJ2-5, with 10 bases identical to TRBD2. The V gene end was trimmed by 3 bases and the J gene end by 11 bases; junction bases not matched to a gene: 16. This CDR3 region has 16 residues. Germline V gene data show CDR1 as SGDLS and CDR2 as YYNGEE. The CDR3 sequence is CASSERTSGFFGEQYF. DNA for the CDR3: TGTGCCAGCAGCGAACGGACTAGCGGTTTCTTCGGGGAGCAGTACTTC.

On this clonotype itself: A junction boundary mismatches the germline segment, possibly from a read error. V and J are TRBV7-9 and TRBJ2-5; no definite D call. The CDR3 totals 15 residues. Germline assignment: CDR1 SEHNR and CDR2 FQNEAQ (reference sequence). The CDR3 here is CASSPTGRYQEIQYF. The CDR3 DNA follows: TGTGCCAGCAGCCCTACGGGCCGGTACCAAGAGATCCAGTACTTC.

The V call is TRBV15, the J call TRBJ1-1, with D perhaps TRBD1 (6 bases). The V end was cut by 0 bases, the J end by 2 bases, with 10 bases between. The germline gives CDR1 LNHNV, CDR2 YYDKDF (reference sequence). The CDR3 runs 15 residues. The CDR3, as DNA: TGTGCCACCAGCAGAGAAGGGGGGATAAACACTGAAGCTTTCTTT. It is translated as CATSREGGINTEAFF.

In this sample, this clonotype turned up a few times. This rearrangement joins TRBV20-1 to TRBJ1-6; D is undetermined. This CDR3 region has 15 residues. Germline lookup yields CDR1 DFQATT and CDR2 SNEGSKA (reference sequence). Trimming pared 0 bases from V and 5 bases from J, leaving 11 bases between. The CDR3 DNA reads as TGCAGTGCTAGAGATGTGGCCAGTGATAATTCACCCCTCCACTTT. Its translation: CSARDVASDNSPLHF.

The gene calls are TRBV12-3 or TRBV12-4 and TRBJ2-3; TRBD2 agrees at 9 bases. This CDR3 region has 18 residues. Unmatched junction bases numbered 16, after V lost 5 bases and J lost 4 bases. The chain's CDR3 is CASSLGRVAGEVADTQYF. The CDR3 bases are TGTGCCAGCAGTCTCGGGAGAGTAGCGGGAGAGGTGGCAGATACGCAGTATTTT.

V and J are TRBV20-1 and TRBJ2-1; D unclear. Trimming removed 3 bases at V and 4 bases at J, with 7 bases between. In germline, CDR1 is DFQATT, CDR2 SNEGSKA (reference sequence). The CDR3 covers 12 residues. Written as DNA, the CDR3 is TGCAGTGCTAGGCGGACGTACAATGAGCAGTTCTTC. Its translation: CSARRTYNEQFF.

This clonotype was detected a few times. The chain has TRBV11-2 and TRBJ2-2; D may correspond to TRBD1 or TRBD2 (5 bases each). CDR1 SGHAT and CDR2 FQNNGV come from the germline V gene. With 1 base removed from V and 4 bases from J, the gap between germline ends came to 13 bases. The CDR3 extends over 16 amino acids. The CDR3 DNA follows: TGTGCCAGCAGCTTAGTAGCTAGTGGGGGCACCGGGGAGCTGTTTTTT. This sequence encodes CASSLVASGGTGELFF.

V gene TRBV6-5 combines with J gene TRBJ2-5; D call uncertain. The ends were cut back, 6 bases at V and 10 bases at J, with 12 bases in the middle. Germline CDR1 and CDR2: MNHEY and SVGAGI. This CDR3 is 11 amino acids long. The CDR3 is CASRNESGQYF. CDR3 nucleotide sequence: TGTGCCAGCAGGAACGAATCAGGCCAGTACTTC.

The chain has TRBV5-1 and TRBJ1-1; 9 bases are a match to TRBD1. There are 15 residues in the CDR3. J was trimmed by 6 bases and V by 4 bases; bases with no gene match: 10. CDR1 SGHRS and CDR2 YFSETQ come from the germline V gene. DNA for the CDR3: TGCGCCAGCAGCCCGACTCCGGGACAGGGAGCTGAAGCTTTCTTT. This sequence encodes CASSPTPGQGAEAFF.

The chain employs TRBV14 and TRBJ2-5; tentative D call: TRBD2 (7 bases). The J call may be in error: the DNA end matches TRBJ2-7 better. The CDR3 has 16 residues. The V gene's germline CDR1 is SGHDN and CDR2 FVKESK. The CDR3 DNA reads as TGTGCCAGCAGCCACGCGGGGGCGCGGTACAACTACGAGCAGTACTTC. The encoded protein is CASSHAGARYNYEQYF.

J is TRBJ1-5 and V is TRBV28; 7 nucleotides match TRBD1. In germline, CDR1 is MDHEN, CDR2 SYDVKM. This CDR3 has 14 residues. V lost 6 bases and J lost 5; bases outside the gene matches: 7. The CDR3 loop is CASRTRGPYQPQHF. CDR3 bases: TGTGCCAGCAGAACTAGGGGGCCATATCAGCCCCAGCATTTT.

The chain couples TRBV2 to TRBJ1-4; no firm D call. Germline CDR1 SNHLY, CDR2 FYNNEI. V shed 2 bases and J shed 4 bases, with 14 bases lying between them. The CDR3 spans 16 residues. CDR3 protein: CASSEPRGSFNEKLFF. DNA of the CDR3: TGTGCCAGCAGTGAACCCCGGGGATCTTTTAATGAAAAACTGTTTTTT.

This clonotype was observed a few times. This chain links TRBV29-1 with TRBJ1-4, with D perhaps matching TRBD1 (5 bases). Trimming took 8 bases from V and 1 from J, leaving 11 bases between them. CDR3 length: 13 amino acids. In germline, CDR1 is SQVTM, CDR2 ANQGSEA. CDR3 sequence: CSTDSLTNEKLFF. CDR3 bases: TGCAGCACCGACAGTCTAACTAATGAAAAACTGTTTTTT.

A few counts support this clonotype. The chain is built from TRBV10-3 and TRBJ2-6; tentative D call: TRBD1 (5 bases). The germline CDR1 and CDR2 sequences are ENHRY and SYGVKD. The CDR3 runs to 19 residues. The ends were cut back, 3 bases at V and 0 bases at J, with 18 bases in the middle. CDR3 in DNA: TGTGCCATCAGTGAAAGTGCCGCCAGGGTGGCCTCTGGGGCCAACGTCCTGACTTTC. Translated: CAISESAARVASGANVLTF.

The genes are TRBV6-2 or TRBV6-3 and TRBJ2-1, with D hard to call. CDR1 is MNHEY, CDR2 SVGEGT, per germline. The V and J ends lost 4 bases and 9 bases respectively, with 16 bases between them. The CDR3 runs 14 residues. Here the CDR3 reads CASSWMGQHSEQFF. As DNA, the CDR3 is TGTGCCAGCAGTTGGATGGGTCAACACAGTGAGCAGTTCTTC.

This clonotype was counted between two and nine times. This chain connects TRBV6-2 or TRBV6-3 to TRBJ2-3; 9 bases are shared with TRBD2. From germline, CDR1 is MNHEY and CDR2 SVGEGT. The V gene end was trimmed by 6 bases and the J gene end by 6 bases; junction bases not matched to a gene: 10. The CDR3 is 15 residues long. This chain's CDR3 is CASSSGTSSVDTQYF. The CDR3 DNA follows: TGTGCCAGCAGCTCCGGGACTAGCTCCGTGGATACGCAGTATTTT.

This clonotype has a single count. The V call is TRBV15, the J call TRBJ1-1, with D uncertain. The CDR3 extends over 14 amino acids. Trimming cost V 1 base and J 1 base, with 7 bases left between them. Germline assignment: CDR1 LNHNV and CDR2 YYDKDF (reference sequence). CDR3 sequence reads: CATSRGRQNTEAFF. In DNA, the CDR3 is TGTGCCACCAGCAGAGGCAGGCAGAACACTGAAGCTTTCTTT.

The chain is built from TRBV3-1 and TRBJ1-2; D uncertain. Between the trimmed V and J ends, which lost 0 bases and 6 bases, there was a span of 11 bases. Per germline, CDR1 LGHDT and CDR2 YNNKEL (reference sequence). This CDR3 spans 14 amino acids. The CDR3 sequence is CASSQDLTSDGYTF. CDR3 in DNA: TGTGCCAGCAGCCAAGATTTGACTTCCGATGGCTACACCTTC.

At least ten counts were recorded for this clonotype. J is TRBJ1-4 and V is TRBV28, with D perhaps matching TRBD1 (6 bases). Germline-derived CDR1 and CDR2 are MDHEN and SYDVKM. This CDR3 has 12 residues. The germline V and J ends were trimmed by 9 bases and 5 bases, with 10 bases remaining between them. CDR3 nucleotides: TGTGCCAGTAAGACAGGAAATGAAAAACTGTTTTTT. It is translated as CASKTGNEKLFF.

CDR3 DNA sequence: TGTGCCTGGAGTTTTAGGGACAATGAGCAGTTCTTC. As protein: CAWSFRDNEQFF. The rearrangement uses TRBV30 and TRBJ2-1; D not certain. Germline CDR1 is GTSNPN and CDR2 is SVGIG (reference sequence). V lost 2 bases and J 5 bases, leaving 7 bases between the germline ends. The CDR3 loop spans 12 amino acids.

The CDR3 loop is CSAIDRGGGGDEQYF. The CDR3 DNA reads TGCAGTGCTATAGACAGAGGAGGGGGGGGCGACGAGCAGTACTTC. The gene calls are TRBV20-1 and TRBJ2-7; perhaps TRBD2 as D (7 bases). CDR3 size: 15 residues. From germline, CDR1 is DFQATT and CDR2 SNEGSKA (reference sequence). The V end lost 4 bases, the J end lost 5 bases, and 21 bases lay between the germline ends.

In this sample, this clonotype turned up a few times. The chain is built from TRBV9 and TRBJ1-2; a weak D match, TRBD1 (5 bases). Trimming removed 0 bases from V and 0 bases from J, with 12 bases in between. This CDR3 has 16 amino acids. Germline CDR1 and CDR2: SGDLS and YYNGEE. The CDR3 DNA is TGTGCCAGCAGCGTAGGGCAGGGACTCACTAACTATGGCTACACCTTC. As protein: CASSVGQGLTNYGYTF.

To note about this clonotype: A read error is possible here, since a much larger clone lies one base away. The V call is TRBV29-1, the J call TRBJ2-1, with 9 bases that match TRBD1. The CDR3 spans 12 residues. CDR1 and CDR2 from the germline V gene are SQVTM and ANQGSEA. CDR3 sequence: CGVAGTGIEQFF. CDR3 in DNA: TGCGGCGTTGCCGGGACAGGGATTGAGCAGTTCTTC.